Below are 7 T cell receptor beta chains sequenced from a single sample in a study of shared clonotypes between healthy human individuals. Assay: immunoSEQ multiplex PCR; the TCRdb copy retains only in-frame clones and omits some. The sample yields roughly 2,300,000 clones, roughly 90% seen once. The specimen was naive CD4+ T cells from PBMCs. Subset reported: CD45RA+ positively selected. Receptor source: a man younger than 35 in good health. Some clones in this sample may be carry-over from other donors' samples.

About this clone: Germline is not matched at one junction end, which may reflect a read error. J is TRBJ2-3 and V is TRBV5-8; D perhaps matches TRBD2 (5 bases). The germline CDR1 and CDR2 sequences are SGHTS and YDEGEE. The CDR3 runs 14 residues. CDR3 DNA sequence: TGTGCCAGCAGTTTCTTCGCTAGCATAGATACGCAGTATTTT. As protein: CASSFFASIDTQYF.

The V call is TRBV7-9, the J call TRBJ1-4; D call uncertain. The CDR3 totals 17 residues. Germline CDR1 is SEHNR and CDR2 is FQNEAQ (reference sequence). With 8 bases removed from V and 0 bases from J, the gap between germline ends came to 19 bases. The CDR3 here is CASSGPSESPTNEKLFF. CDR3 nucleotide sequence: TGTGCCAGCTCCGGCCCCTCGGAGTCCCCAACTAATGAAAAACTGTTTTTT.

This clone turned up a few times. The J gene is TRBJ2-2, the V gene TRBV7-9; 7 bases fit TRBD1. Looked up from germline, CDR1 is SEHNR and CDR2 is FQNEAQ (reference sequence). The V gene end was trimmed by 5 bases and the J gene end by 6 bases; junction bases not matched to a gene: 15. The CDR3 extends over 17 amino acids. The CDR3 DNA follows: TGTGCCAGCAGCCCCGTCAGCAGGGGGTTGATGGCCGGGGAGCTGTTTTTT. Protein product: CASSPVSRGLMAGELFF.

This rearrangement joins TRBV11-2 to TRBJ2-1; TRBD2 agrees at 8 bases. There are 15 residues in the CDR3. The V gene's germline CDR1 is SGHAT and CDR2 FQNNGV. The V segment lost 1 base and the J segment 4 bases; nucleotides outside the gene matches: 3. Here the CDR3 reads CASSLVLAAYNEQFF. The CDR3, as DNA: TGTGCCAGCAGCTTAGTACTAGCGGCTTACAATGAGCAGTTCTTC.

The J gene is TRBJ1-2, the V gene TRBV10-2; D gene unclear. From germline, CDR1 is WSHSY and CDR2 SAAADI. V was pared by 8 bases and J by 4 bases, with 11 bases between. The length of the CDR3 is 12 residues. CDR3 coding DNA: TGCGCCAGCGGTGGTGACCCCTATGGCTACACCTTC. This encodes CASGGDPYGYTF.

J is TRBJ1-2 and V is TRBV6-5; no clear D gene. The germline V gene has CDR1 MNHEY and CDR2 SVGAGI. Trimming cost V 0 bases and J 7 bases, with 12 bases left between them. The CDR3 consists of 14 residues. The CDR3 sequence: CASSYSGGSSGYTF. The CDR3 nucleotides are TGTGCCAGCAGTTACTCAGGAGGGAGTAGTGGCTACACCTTC.

This chain links TRBV27 with TRBJ2-2, with D unresolved. The V gene lost 6 bases and the J gene lost 5 bases, with 10 bases spanning the gap. This CDR3 has 13 amino acids. Germline loops: CDR1 MNHEY, CDR2 SMNVEV (reference sequence). For the CDR3, the DNA is TGTGCCAGCAGGCCACCATTTACCGGGGAGCTGTTTTTT. This sequence encodes CASRPPFTGELFF.